This T cell receptor beta chain emerged from a study of cytomegalovirus exposure and HLA in healthy donors. As for the study in general: Falling in the Caucasian-associated ancestry cluster were approximately 84% of some 400 genotyped donors. The study, taken as a whole, reports: In a later analysis, donors in an Asian-associated ancestry cluster reportedly had fewer N-insertions in productive TCRs than the cohort mean. A missense DCLRE1C variant was associated with V- and J-gene trimming of TCR beta chains in a later analysis, and an independent cohort replicated the association. In an earlier analysis, in 587 donors, most V segments appeared productive either ~87% or ~30% of the time.

CDR1 and CDR2 from the germline V gene are SGHRS and YFSETQ. V lost 0 bases, J lost 7 bases, and 10 bases lay in between. The CDR3 is made up of 13 amino acids. The PCR contained 60 Vbeta and 13 Jbeta primers. Measured with immunoSEQ multiplex PCR; TCRdb has only the in-frame clones, and not every one. The specimen's table records around 60,000 clones. Comments on this clone: What it recognizes is unknown.

The chain is built from TRBV5-1 and TRBJ1-1; possibly TRBD1 for D (6 bases). Sequencing was done on a sample of PBMCs. The receptor comes from a woman younger than 35 in good health and CMV-seronegative. CDR3 in amino acids: CASSLAGAVEAFF. Written as DNA, the CDR3 is TGCGCCAGCAGCTTGGCAGGGGCCGTTGAAGCTTTCTTT.